The 2 T cell receptor beta chains reported below all come from one sample, sequenced in a study of yellow fever vaccine responses in identical twins. One entry per CDR3 protein results from TCRdb running MiXCR on the RT-PCR reads. The repertoire holds around 3,600 distinct CDR3 sequences, with roughly 86% as singletons. The specimen was T cells from blood (PBMCs), unsorted or a sorted subset (not recorded which), collected before or after yellow fever vaccination (not recorded which). The source is a woman aged 18-29 years who received the yellow fever vaccine.

The rearrangement uses TRBV18 and TRBJ2-7; 8 nucleotides line up with TRBD2. Germline V gene sequence: CDR1 KGHSH, CDR2 LQKENI. V was pared by 6 bases and J by 0 bases, with 7 bases of the junction left unmatched. CDR3 size: 15 residues. CDR3 sequence reads: CASSPGGDLSYEQYF. The DNA for the CDR3 is TGTGCCAGCTCCCCCGGGGGGGACCTCTCCTACGAGCAGTACTTC.

This clonotype was counted a few times. This chain connects TRBV2 to TRBJ2-1; D unclear. The germline V gene has CDR1 SNHLY and CDR2 FYNNEI. This CDR3 is 13 amino acids long. The V gene lost 2 bases and the J gene lost 10 bases, with 12 bases spanning the gap. The CDR3 reads CASSENGFGEQFF. The CDR3 nucleotides are TGTGCCAGCAGTGAAAACGGTTTTGGGGAGCAGTTCTTC.